One and the same sample provided the 10 T cell receptor beta chains below, sequenced in a study of human T cells and chemical hapten exposure. TCRdb re-called the RACE reads through MiXCR, storing one row per CDR3 protein. The repertoire has 360,000 or so distinct CDR3 sequences, about 6% of them found once; the top ten carry 4.5% to 6%. Time point here: patch test 2, 6 weeks after DPC sensitization. Treatment defined: therapeutic diphenylcyclopropenone sensitization with weekly scalp DPC. The specimen comprised whole blood, sampled in connection with sensitization to the hapten diphenylcyclopropenone (DPC). Every receptor here comes from a woman aged 18-29 years with alopecia areata. Some clones in this sample may be carry-over from other donors' samples.

In its sample, this clonotype was seen many times. This chain joins TRBV15 and TRBJ1-1; 10 bases are shared with TRBD1. This CDR3 comprises 13 residues. V shed 9 bases and J 1 base; nucleotides not matched to a gene: 2. Germline V gene lookup returns CDR1 LNHNV and CDR2 YYDKDF (reference sequence). The CDR3 DNA follows: TGTGCCACTGGGGACAGGGGGAACACTGAAGCTTTCTTT. Its protein is CATGDRGNTEAFF.

This clonotype was seen repeatedly, ten times or more. The J gene is TRBJ1-1, the V gene TRBV3-1, with D possibly TRBD1 on 5 matching bases. V dropped 6 bases and J dropped 6 bases, with 8 bases sitting between them. The CDR3 extends over 11 amino acids. Germline CDR1 reads LGHDT; CDR2 reads YNNKEL (reference sequence). CDR3 coding DNA: TGTGCCAGCAGGGGGCCGGCTGAAGCTTTCTTT. This gives the protein CASRGPAEAFF.

This clonotype was seen a handful of times. V gene TRBV2 combines with J gene TRBJ1-1; possibly TRBD1 for D (6 bases). Between the trimmed V and J ends, which lost 2 bases and 11 bases, there was a span of 9 bases. Germline CDR1 is SNHLY and CDR2 is FYNNEI. This CDR3 has 11 residues. CDR3 DNA: TGTGCCAGCAGTGAAAGTCAGGGGGCTTTCTTT. This encodes CASSESQGAFF.

This clonotype was recorded a few times. The rearrangement links TRBV6-2 or TRBV6-3 to TRBJ1-2; 10 bases line up with TRBD1. With 5 bases clipped from V and 7 bases from J, the junction kept 7 bases outside the gene matches. Germline V gene sequence: CDR1 MNHEY, CDR2 SVGEGT. This CDR3 is 14 amino acids long. CDR3 nucleotides: TGTGCCAGCAGTCCTTCCGGGACAGGGGTTGGCTACACCTTC. This translates into CASSPSGTGVGYTF.

This clonotype was detected many times. The chain combines TRBV20-1 with TRBJ2-1; 9 bases fit TRBD2. The CDR3 is 15 amino acids. V dropped 4 bases and J dropped 2; count of bases not matched to a gene: 6. The germline V gene has CDR1 DFQATT and CDR2 SNEGSKA (reference sequence). Here the CDR3 DNA reads TGCAGTGCTATACATAGCGGGGGAACCTACAATGAGCAGTTCTTC. It is translated as CSAIHSGGTYNEQFF.

The chain combines TRBV5-1 with TRBJ2-5, with TRBD2 matching over 9 bases. Germline V gene sequence: CDR1 SGHRS, CDR2 YFSETQ. V lost 0 bases, J lost 3 bases, and 12 bases stayed unmatched. This CDR3 spans 18 amino acids. CDR3 in DNA: TGCGCCAGCAGCTTGGGGCGAGGAGCGGGGGGAGGTGAAGAGACCCAGTACTTC. Translating it yields CASSLGRGAGGGEETQYF.

V gene TRBV6-1 combines with J gene TRBJ2-3; D possibly corresponds to TRBD1 (5 bases). In germline, CDR1 is MNHNS, CDR2 SASEGT. CDR3 length: 17 amino acids. The V and J ends lost 1 base and 0 bases respectively, with 14 bases between them. CDR3 amino acids: CASSEDWGTQSTDTQYF. The CDR3 coding sequence is TGTGCCAGCAGTGAAGACTGGGGCACGCAGAGCACAGATACGCAGTATTTT.

The table lists this clonotype with many counts. This rearrangement joins TRBV6-6 to TRBJ2-2; D gene unclear. V was pared by 6 bases and J by 5 bases, with 4 bases between. The germline V gene has CDR1 MNHNY and CDR2 SVGAGI (reference sequence). CDR3 length equals 11 residues. For the CDR3, the DNA is TGTGCCAGCAGATCAACCGGGGAGCTGTTTTTT. It encodes CASRSTGELFF.

This clonotype occurred a few times. The rearrangement joins TRBV5-1 to TRBJ2-3, with D possibly called TRBD1 or TRBD2 (7 bases each). Between the trimmed V and J ends, which lost 0 bases and 4 bases, there was a span of 12 bases. This CDR3 contains 15 residues. Germline V gene data show CDR1 as SGHRS and CDR2 as YFSETQ. CDR3 region: CASSLAAGGADTQYF. Here the CDR3 DNA reads TGCGCCAGCAGCTTGGCGGCAGGGGGGGCAGATACGCAGTATTTT. Based on the CDR3 plus reference TRBV5-1 and TRBJ2-3, the full variable domain is KAGVTQTPRYLIKTRGQQVTLSCSPISGHRSVSWYQQTPGQGLQFLFEYFSETQRNKGNFPGRFSGRQFSNSRSEMNVSTLELGDSALYLCASSLAAGGADTQYFGPGTRLTVL.

In this sample, this clonotype turned up many times. The CDR3 loop is CASSKQGARRYYGYTF. DNA of the CDR3: TGTGCCAGCAGCAAACAGGGGGCGCGGAGATACTATGGCTACACCTTC. V and J are TRBV28 and TRBJ1-2; 9 nucleotides line up with TRBD1. This CDR3 has 16 residues. J lost 3 bases, V lost 6 bases, and 11 bases had no gene match. Germline CDR1 and CDR2: MDHEN and SYDVKM.